This is a list of T cell receptor beta chains from one sample in a study of OX40 agonist ivuxolimab in advanced cancers. Libraries were prepared by immunoSEQ multiplex PCR; TCRdb keeps only in-frame clonotypes and omits some of them. There are 25,000 to 35,000 clones in the sample; 74% occur only once, and around 11% lies in the top ten. The sequencing here drew on CD4+ or CD8+ T cells sorted from blood, taken in a trial of the OX40 agonist ivuxolimab. Receptors originate from an adult with an advanced solid tumor such as melanoma, head and neck, liver or kidney cancer. Each CDR3 is given with its conserved first and last residue.

TRBJ1-1,TRBV5-6,11,CASTWGGEAFF
TRBJ1-5,TRBV15,15,CATSRGEGNNQPQHF
TRBJ1-6,TRBV27,17,CASKVGTGGSYNSPLHF
TRBJ1-6,TRBV27,20,CASSLFDRPGHSSYNSPLHF
TRBJ2-1,TRBV5-6,12,CASRTNSGPPFF
TRBJ1-4,TRBV30,15,CAWSRGGVGNEKLFF
TRBJ2-5,TRBV6-4,14,CASAGGTTVETQYF
TRBJ1-6,TRBV5-4,15,CASSLSGTANSPLHF
TRBJ1-2,TRBV2,12,CASSSGGPGYTF
TRBJ2-5,TRBV5-1,15,CASSLAGTVQETQYF
TRBJ1-2,TRBV27,14,CASSFSASPYGYTF
TRBJ2-5,TRBV6-6,14,CASGRDSNQETQYF
TRBJ1-3,TRBV9,14,CASSVGDSGNTIYF
TRBJ2-2,TRBV18,15,CASSPSGANTGELFF
TRBJ1-2,TRBV5-1,15,CASSDNAGSNYGYTF
TRBJ2-3,TRBV2,13,CASSDWGTDTQYF
TRBJ1-3,TRBV29-1,12,CSVDASGNTIYF
TRBJ2-7,TRBV30,17,CAWSVLEGARGVYEQYF
TRBJ1-5,TRBV5-1,16,CASSFGPTGGNQPQHF
TRBJ1-4,TRBV7-9,12,CASSLRGEKLFF
TRBJ2-2,TRBV11-2,15,CASSLDGTITGELFF
TRBJ2-2,TRBV29-1,12,CSVEVWRGELFF
TRBJ1-2,TRBV7-8,11,CASSLRTGYTF
TRBJ1-2,TRBV20-1,11,CSPGENYGYTF
TRBJ1-1,TRBV28,20,CASSLGGSGFNRAKNTEAFF
TRBJ2-3,TRBV2,15,CASPLGDSNLDTQYF
TRBJ1-2,TRBV12-5,14,CASGPSTSRSGYTF
TRBJ1-1,TRBV7-2,14,CASSLRRWDTEAFF
TRBJ2-2,TRBV2,15,CASSEEARGPGELFF
TRBJ1-6,TRBV30,14,CAWSVGTANSPLHF